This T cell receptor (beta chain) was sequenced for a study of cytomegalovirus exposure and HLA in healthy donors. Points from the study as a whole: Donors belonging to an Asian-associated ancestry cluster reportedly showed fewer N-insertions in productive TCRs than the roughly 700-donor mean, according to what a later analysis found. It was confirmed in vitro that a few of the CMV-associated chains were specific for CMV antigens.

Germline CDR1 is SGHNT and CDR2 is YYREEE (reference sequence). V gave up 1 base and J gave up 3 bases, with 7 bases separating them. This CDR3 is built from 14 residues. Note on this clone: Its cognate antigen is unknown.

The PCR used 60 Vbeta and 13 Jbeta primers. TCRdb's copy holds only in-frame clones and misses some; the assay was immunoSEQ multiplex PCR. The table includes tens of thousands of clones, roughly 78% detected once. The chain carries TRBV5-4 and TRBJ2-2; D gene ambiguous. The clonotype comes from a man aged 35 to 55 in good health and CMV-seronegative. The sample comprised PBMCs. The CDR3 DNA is TGTGCCAGCAGCTTGTTCGAGGACACCGGGGAGCTGTTTTTT. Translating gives CASSLFEDTGELFF.